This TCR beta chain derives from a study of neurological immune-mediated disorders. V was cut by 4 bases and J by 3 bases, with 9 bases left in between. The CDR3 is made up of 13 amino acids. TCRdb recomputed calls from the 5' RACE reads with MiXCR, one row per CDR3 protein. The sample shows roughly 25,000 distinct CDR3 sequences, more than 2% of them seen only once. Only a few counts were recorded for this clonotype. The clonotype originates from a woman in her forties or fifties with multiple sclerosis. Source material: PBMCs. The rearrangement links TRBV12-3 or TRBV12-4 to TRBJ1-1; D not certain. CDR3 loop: CASSWAVDTEAFF. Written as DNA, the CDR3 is TGTGCCAGCAGTTGGGCGGTGGACACTGAAGCTTTCTTT.